This T cell receptor beta chain was sequenced during a study of OX40 agonist ivuxolimab in advanced cancers. In its sample, this clone was seen once. Libraries were prepared by immunoSEQ multiplex PCR; TCRdb keeps only in-frame clonotypes and omits some of them. The sample holds some 30,000 clones; about 86% are singletons and the top ten take roughly 32%. The sequence came from an adult with an advanced solid tumor such as melanoma, head and neck, liver or kidney cancer. The sample in question was CD4+ or CD8+ T cells sorted from blood, obtained in a trial of the OX40 agonist ivuxolimab.

The CDR3 DNA reads TGTGCCAGCAGTGTGGCCGGGGGGACGAACACCGGGGAGCTGTTTTTT. It is translated as CASSVAGGTNTGELFF. The V gene is TRBV2, the J gene TRBJ2-2; the match to TRBD2 covers 7 bases. Looked up from germline, CDR1 is SNHLY and CDR2 is FYNNEI. The CDR3 extends over 16 amino acids. Trimming removed 4 bases from V and 0 bases from J; junction bases left unmatched: 5.